These 21 T cell receptor beta chains share one sample of origin, sequenced in a study of blood T cell repertoires in COVID-19. The assay was immunoSEQ multiplex PCR, and TCRdb's table has in-frame clones only and misses some. This sample has 100,000 to 150,000 clones; 88% occur once, and the top ten carry 10%. The sequenced sample consisted of peripheral blood. The receptors derive from a man over 45 with acute or convalescent COVID-19.

J is TRBJ2-7 and V is TRBV3-1 (or the pseudogene TRBV3-2); no clear D. In germline, CDR1 is LGHDT, CDR2 YNNKEL (reference sequence). CDR3 size: 15 residues. V was pared by 0 bases and J by 2 bases, with 11 bases between. The DNA of the CDR3 is TGTGCCAGCAGCCAAGATCTAGTAGTTACCTACGAGCAGTACTTC. Its protein product is CASSQDLVVTYEQYF.

This chain uses TRBV27 with TRBJ1-5, with D perhaps matching TRBD1 (5 bases). Germline CDR1 is MNHEY and CDR2 is SMNVEV (reference sequence). V was shortened by 4 bases and J by 8 bases, with 15 bases between the two germline ends. The CDR3 has 14 amino acids. CDR3 amino acids: CASSSWGSIEPQHF. The CDR3 DNA is TGTGCCAGCAGTTCCTGGGGCTCCATCGAGCCCCAGCATTTT.

The V and J genes are TRBV7-8 and TRBJ1-5; D unclear. Deletions cut 5 bases from V and 2 bases from J, with 10 bases between. The CDR3 runs 14 residues. Germline V gene sequence: CDR1 SGHVS, CDR2 FQNEAQ. The CDR3 here is CASSAVEGNQPQHF. The CDR3 nucleotides are TGTGCCAGCAGCGCCGTGGAGGGCAATCAGCCCCAGCATTTT.

This chain joins TRBV5-1 and TRBJ2-7; 8 bases map to TRBD1. The CDR3 consists of 15 residues. V was clipped by 1 base and J by 5 bases; unmatched bases: 8. Germline V gene sequence: CDR1 SGHRS, CDR2 YFSETQ. The CDR3 is CASSLIPGQENEQYF. The CDR3 DNA reads as TGCGCCAGCAGCTTGATCCCGGGACAGGAGAACGAGCAGTACTTC.

The chain joins TRBV2 to TRBJ2-7; D is perhaps TRBD1 (5 bases). With 4 bases removed from V and 2 bases from J, the gap between germline ends came to 15 bases. The length of the CDR3 is 15 residues. The germline CDR1 and CDR2 sequences are SNHLY and FYNNEI. DNA of the CDR3: TGTGCCAGCAGTGGAGAACAGGTTTTAACCTACGAGCAGTACTTC. It yields the protein CASSGEQVLTYEQYF.

The gene calls are TRBV14 and TRBJ1-6, with a possible D match to TRBD1 (5 bases). Trimming stripped 3 bases from V and 8 bases from J, with 23 bases between. The CDR3 runs 18 residues. Germline lookup yields CDR1 SGHDN and CDR2 FVKESK. CDR3 bases: TGTGCCAGCAGCCACGAAGGGGCAAAGGGTGTTCAATATTCACCCCTCCACTTT. Its translation: CASSHEGAKGVQYSPLHF.

The chain employs TRBV29-1 and TRBJ1-2; D is unresolved. V was cut by 4 bases and J by 3 bases, with 15 bases left in between. The CDR3 has 14 residues. CDR1 and CDR2 (germline): SQVTM, ANQGSEA. The CDR3, as DNA: TGCAGCGTTGGTGGTGGTGGCAAATACTATGGCTACACCTTC. Its translation is CSVGGGGKYYGYTF.

The V and J genes are TRBV4-1 and TRBJ2-5; tentative D call: TRBD1 (6 bases). Germline lookup yields CDR1 MGHRA and CDR2 YSYEKL. This CDR3 is built from 18 residues. Trimming pared 0 bases from V and 2 bases from J, leaving 19 bases between. CDR3 DNA sequence: TGCGCCAGCAGCCAAGATCTGCGTCCTTACAGGGAACAAGAGACCCAGTACTTC. Its translation is CASSQDLRPYREQETQYF.

The chain has TRBV12-3 or TRBV12-4 and TRBJ2-3, with D hard to call. Deletions cut 4 bases from V and 2 bases from J, with 7 bases between. The CDR3 is 13 amino acids. The DNA of the CDR3 is TGTGCCAGCAGTTCGCCAGTCACAGATACGCAGTATTTT. As protein: CASSSPVTDTQYF.

The genes are TRBV29-1 and TRBJ2-7; TRBD2 aligns across 8 bases. The length of the CDR3 is 14 residues. V lost 2 bases, J lost 1 base, and 4 bases stayed unmatched. Germline V lookup: CDR1 SQVTM, CDR2 ANQGSEA. This CDR3 is CSVELPSGSYEQYF. CDR3 sequence (DNA): TGCAGCGTTGAACTTCCTAGCGGGTCCTACGAGCAGTACTTC.

The chain uses TRBV6-6 and TRBJ1-5, with unresolved D. Germline assignment: CDR1 MNHNY and CDR2 SVGAGI (reference sequence). The germline V and J ends were trimmed by 5 bases and 2 bases, with 19 bases remaining between them. There are 17 residues in the CDR3. The CDR3 sequence: CASSPQGRIRGNQPQHF. The CDR3 DNA sequence: TGTGCCAGCAGTCCCCAAGGGAGGATTCGGGGCAATCAGCCCCAGCATTTT.

This chain links TRBV10-1 with TRBJ2-1; TRBD2 matches 7 bases. J was trimmed by 5 bases and V by 2 bases; bases with no gene match: 6. Germline V gene data show CDR1 as WNHNN and CDR2 as SYGVQD (reference sequence). The CDR3 consists of 15 residues. The DNA of the CDR3 is TGCGCCAGCAGTGAGGGGCTAGCGGAACACAATGAGCAGTTCTTC. Its translation is CASSEGLAEHNEQFF.

This rearrangement joins TRBV7-9 to TRBJ2-2; perhaps TRBD1 as D (6 bases). CDR3 length: 15 amino acids. The ends were cut back, 5 bases at V and 5 bases at J, with 15 bases in the middle. CDR1 and CDR2 (germline): SEHNR, FQNEAQ (reference sequence). The CDR3 bases are TGTGCCAGCAGCGACGGACAGATCGGAACCGGGGAGCTGTTTTTT. Translating gives CASSDGQIGTGELFF.

This rearrangement joins TRBV28 to TRBJ1-4, with 8 bases that match TRBD1. The CDR3 loop spans 17 amino acids. Germline CDR1 and CDR2: MDHEN and SYDVKM. Trimming cost V 4 bases and J 4 bases; bases outside gene matches: 11. The CDR3 DNA follows: TGTGCCAGCAGTTCCCCGAGGAGGGACAGGTTTAATGAAAAACTGTTTTTT. It yields the protein CASSSPRRDRFNEKLFF.

V gene TRBV5-4 combines with J gene TRBJ2-3; possible D gene TRBD2, 5 bases. This CDR3 comprises 14 residues. Germline CDR1 reads SGHNT; CDR2 reads YYREEE (reference sequence). The V end lost 1 base, the J end lost 1 base, and 7 bases lay between the germline ends. This chain's CDR3 is CASSLREGTDTQYF. The CDR3 DNA is TGTGCCAGCAGCTTGCGGGAAGGCACAGATACGCAGTATTTT. The variable domain in full, with the rest retrieved from reference TRBV5-4 and TRBJ2-3, is ETGVTQSPTHLIKTRGQQVTLRCSSQSGHNTVSWYQQALGQGPQFIFQYYREEENGRGNFPPRFSGLQFPNYSSELNVNALELDDSALYLCASSLREGTDTQYFGPGTRLTVL.

The chain recombines TRBV7-2 with TRBJ2-7, with D maybe TRBD2 (6 bases). This CDR3 has 14 residues. Germline CDR1 is SGHTA and CDR2 is FQGNSA. V gave up 1 base and J gave up 2 bases, with 9 bases separating them. DNA of the CDR3: TGTGCCAGCAGCTTAGGGGACTTGACCTACGAGCAGTACTTC. It is translated as CASSLGDLTYEQYF. The complete variable domain, with remaining parts taken from reference TRBV7-2 and TRBJ2-7, reads GAGVSQSPSNKVTEKGKDVELRCDPISGHTALYWYRQSLGQGLEFLIYFQGNSAPDKSGLPSDRFSAERTGGSVSTLTIQRTQQEDSAVYLCASSLGDLTYEQYFGPGTRLTVT.

The chain recombines TRBV27 with TRBJ2-7; possibly TRBD2 for D (5 bases). The V gene's germline CDR1 is MNHEY and CDR2 SMNVEV (reference sequence). Trimming took 2 bases from V and 3 from J, leaving 11 bases between them. The CDR3 has 14 residues. The CDR3 region is CASSLRERFYEQYF. The CDR3 nucleotides read TGTGCCAGCAGTTTACGTGAGCGGTTCTACGAGCAGTACTTC.

The V gene is TRBV7-2, the J gene TRBJ1-3; possibly TRBD1 for D (6 bases). Germline V lookup: CDR1 SGHTA, CDR2 FQGNSA. This CDR3 comprises 15 residues. V was clipped by 4 bases and J by 0 bases, with 10 bases between them. The DNA for the CDR3 is TGTGCCAGCAGCTCACAGGGAACCTCTGGAAACACCATATATTTT. It is translated as CASSSQGTSGNTIYF.

The gene calls are TRBV5-1 and TRBJ2-1, with a possible D match to TRBD2 (5 bases). The CDR3 totals 14 residues. Trimming left V 7 bases short and J 5 bases short, with 16 bases between. Looked up from germline, CDR1 is SGHRS and CDR2 is YFSETQ. The CDR3 DNA reads TGCGCCAGCCGGTTGGCTTCGGGGAACAATGAGCAGTTCTTC. Encoded protein: CASRLASGNNEQFF.

The sample holds a few counts of this clone. Other DNA sequences in this sample translate to the same CDR3. The chain joins TRBV5-1 to TRBJ1-4; the match to TRBD1 covers 8 bases. Unmatched junction bases numbered 4, after V lost 2 bases and J lost 7 bases. CDR1 is SGHRS and CDR2 is YFSETQ in the germline V gene. The CDR3 totals 14 residues. The chain's CDR3 is CASSLGQGSEKLFF. The CDR3 DNA sequence: TGCGCCAGCAGCTTAGGACAGGGCAGTGAAAAACTGTTTTTT. The variable domain in full, with the rest retrieved from reference TRBV5-1 and TRBJ1-4, is KAGVTQTPRYLIKTRGQQVTLSCSPISGHRSVSWYQQTPGQGLQFLFEYFSETQRNKGNFPGRFSGRQFSNSRSEMNVSTLELGDSALYLCASSLGQGSEKLFFGSGTQLSVL.

The chain joins TRBV28 to TRBJ1-1, with 9 bases matching TRBD1. Trimming took 6 bases from V and 3 from J; bases not matched to a gene: 8. Germline CDR1 MDHEN, CDR2 SYDVKM. The CDR3 contains 15 residues. The CDR3 protein is CASRSGTGPDTEAFF. The CDR3 bases are TGTGCCAGCAGAAGTGGGACAGGGCCGGACACTGAAGCTTTCTTT.